This T cell receptor beta chain was identified during a study of T cells in Graves' hyperthyroidism and ophthalmopathy. Amplification yielded TCR beta CDR3 regions, with RNA transcripts as the source. The HTBI set primed first-round TCR CDR3 RT-PCR. TCRdb itself ran the multiplex PCR reads through MiXCR, one entry per CDR3 protein. The data show nearly 750,000 distinct CDR3 sequences, with around 40% seen just once and around 31% held by the top ten. Germline loops: CDR1 SGDLS, CDR2 YYNGEE. V trimming: 1 base; J trimming: 2 bases; junction bases outside the gene matches: 11. The CDR3 is made up of 17 amino acids. Patients between 18 and 65 years old had hyperthyroidism, newly diagnosed and lasting under 2 months.

The sample was blood. V usage is TRBV9 and J usage is TRBJ2-5; 7 positions match TRBD2. The TCR was taken from a middle-aged woman with Graves' hyperthyroidism. CDR3 sequence: CASSVSSAGAAQETQYF. The CDR3 nucleotides read TGTGCCAGCAGCGTATCATCGGCGGGAGCGGCTCAAGAGACCCAGTACTTC.